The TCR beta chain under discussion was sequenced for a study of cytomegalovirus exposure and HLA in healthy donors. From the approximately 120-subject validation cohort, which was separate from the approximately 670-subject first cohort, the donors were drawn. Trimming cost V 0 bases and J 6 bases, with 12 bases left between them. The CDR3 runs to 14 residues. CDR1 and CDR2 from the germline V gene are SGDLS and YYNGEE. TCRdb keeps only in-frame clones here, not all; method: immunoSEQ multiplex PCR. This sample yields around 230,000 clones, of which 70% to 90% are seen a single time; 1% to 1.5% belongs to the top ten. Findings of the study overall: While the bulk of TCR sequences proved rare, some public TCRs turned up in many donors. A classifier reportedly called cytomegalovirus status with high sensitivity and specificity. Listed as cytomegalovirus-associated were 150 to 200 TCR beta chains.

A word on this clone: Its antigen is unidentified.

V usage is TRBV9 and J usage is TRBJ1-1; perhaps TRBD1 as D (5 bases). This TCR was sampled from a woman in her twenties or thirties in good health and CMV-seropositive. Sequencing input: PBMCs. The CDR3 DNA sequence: TGTGCCAGCAGCGTAGCCAGGGTTGGTCCTGAAGCTTTCTTT. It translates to CASSVARVGPEAFF.